The 19 T cell receptor beta chains below all came from one sample that was sequenced in a study of blood T cell repertoires in COVID-19. Generated by immunoSEQ multiplex PCR, the TCRdb table keeps only in-frame clones and is missing some. The sample consists of approximately 360,000 clones, around 87% of them appearing once. The specimen was PBMCs or T cells enriched from blood (not recorded which). The receptors stem from a man aged 35-49 years in a cohort exposed to, infected with or recovered from COVID-19 (not recorded which).

The table lists this clone with a count of one. The chain employs TRBV20-1 and TRBJ2-7; D ambiguous. V was pared by 2 bases and J by 3 bases, with 5 bases between. The CDR3 contains 11 residues. Germline-derived CDR1 and CDR2 are DFQATT and SNEGSKA (reference sequence). The DNA for the CDR3 is TGCAGTGCTAGACAGTTCTACGAGCAGTACTTC. Residues: CSARQFYEQYF.

This clone appeared once. The gene calls are TRBV5-1 and TRBJ1-2; TRBD1 agrees at 7 bases. V gave up 1 base and J gave up 6 bases; unmatched junction bases: 6. CDR3 length equals 14 residues. Germline CDR1 reads SGHRS; CDR2 reads YFSETQ. The CDR3 protein is CASSLLTGEDGYTF. CDR3 DNA: TGCGCCAGCAGCTTGCTTACAGGGGAGGATGGCTACACCTTC. The full variable domain, with the rest looked up from reference TRBV5-1 and TRBJ1-2, is KAGVTQTPRYLIKTRGQQVTLSCSPISGHRSVSWYQQTPGQGLQFLFEYFSETQRNKGNFPGRFSGRQFSNSRSEMNVSTLELGDSALYLCASSLLTGEDGYTFGSGTRLTVV.

This clone turned up a few times. This chain links TRBV12-5 with TRBJ2-5; TRBD2 agrees at 7 bases. Germline loops: CDR1 LGHNT, CDR2 FRNRAP. This CDR3 contains 13 residues. V shed 2 bases, J shed 5 bases, and the junction held 2 bases outside the gene matches. In nucleotides, the CDR3 is TGTGCTAGTGGTTTGAGCGGGACGGAGACCCAGTACTTC. This codes for CASGLSGTETQYF.

J is TRBJ1-2 and V is TRBV5-3; 10 positions agree with TRBD1. TRBV5-3 is classed as an ORF, of uncertain function. The CDR3 runs to 16 residues. V gave up 4 bases and J gave up 1 base; unmatched junction bases: 7. Written as DNA, the CDR3 is TGTGCCAGAAGCCAGACAGGGGGCGACGGTAACTATGGCTACACCTTC. Translated: CARSQTGGDGNYGYTF.

This clone showed up just once. CDR3 residues: CASSHGLAGVHEQYF. CDR3 bases: TGTGCCAGCAGCCATGGACTAGCGGGAGTCCACGAGCAGTACTTC. The chain couples TRBV28 to TRBJ2-7; 13 bases are shared with TRBD2. The CDR3 runs 15 residues. CDR1 is MDHEN and CDR2 is SYDVKM in the germline V gene. V gave up 6 bases and J gave up 5 bases; unmatched junction bases: 7. The full variable domain, rest sourced from reference TRBV28 and TRBJ2-7, is DVKVTQSSRYLVKRTGEKVFLECVQDMDHENMFWYRQDPGLGLRLIYFSYDVKMKEKGDIPEGYSVSREKKERFSLILESASTNQTSMYLCASSHGLAGVHEQYFGPGTRLTVT.

The V and J genes are TRBV6-5 and TRBJ2-3; possibly TRBD2 for D (5 bases). The CDR3 has 14 amino acids. V was pared by 7 bases and J by 2 bases, with 13 bases between. Germline V gene data show CDR1 as MNHEY and CDR2 as SVGAGI. The CDR3 DNA reads as TGTGCCAGCAAGCTAGCAGCCCCCACAGATACGCAGTATTTT. Translation: CASKLAAPTDTQYF.

This chain connects TRBV24-1 to TRBJ2-2; TRBD1 aligns across 7 bases. Trimming at V came to 5 bases and at J to 8 bases, leaving 4 bases not matched to a gene. Germline V lookup: CDR1 KGHDR, CDR2 SFDVKD. The CDR3 totals 13 residues. DNA for the CDR3: TGTGCCACCAGTGGAAGGGGGCTGGGGGAGCTGTTTTTT. Translated: CATSGRGLGELFF.

The V call is TRBV29-1, the J call TRBJ1-1; 7 bases map to TRBD1. V shed 7 bases, J shed 1 base, and the junction held 6 bases outside the gene matches. The CDR3 length is 13 residues. The germline V gene has CDR1 SQVTM and CDR2 ANQGSEA. In DNA form, the CDR3 reads TGCAGCGCCTCCGGGACAGCGAACACTGAAGCTTTCTTT. Its translation is CSASGTANTEAFF.

The chain uses TRBV6-5 and TRBJ1-1, with a tentative D call TRBD1 (6 bases). V was trimmed by 5 bases and J by 5 bases, leaving 12 bases between them. Germline CDR1 is MNHEY and CDR2 is SVGAGI. The CDR3 is made up of 13 amino acids. CDR3 residues: CASSPQGKTEAFF. CDR3 nucleotides: TGTGCCAGCAGTCCACAGGGAAAGACTGAAGCTTTCTTT.

The gene calls are TRBV30 and TRBJ1-2; TRBD1 matches 8 bases. V was pared by 7 bases and J by 9 bases, with 4 bases of the junction left unmatched. Germline CDR1 is GTSNPN and CDR2 is SVGIG (reference sequence). CDR3 length: 10 residues. CDR3 DNA: TGTGCCTTAAGACAGGGGAGCTACACCTTC. It codes for CALRQGSYTF.

The chain has TRBV11-2 and TRBJ1-2; tentatively, D is TRBD1 (5 bases). V lost 4 bases and J lost 5, with 14 bases in between. This CDR3 contains 14 residues. CDR1 and CDR2 from the germline V gene are SGHAT and FQNNGV. The CDR3 loop reads CASSSGVGRYGYTF. CDR3 nucleotide sequence: TGTGCCAGCAGCTCGGGGGTAGGGCGTTATGGCTACACCTTC.

The CDR3 here is CASSTSYEQYF. The DNA of the CDR3 is TGTGCCAGCAGCACAAGCTACGAGCAGTACTTC. V and J are TRBV7-2 and TRBJ2-7; no clear D gene. In germline, CDR1 is SGHTA, CDR2 FQGNSA. The ends were cut back, 5 bases at V and 3 bases at J, with 5 bases in the middle. CDR3 length equals 11 residues.

The chain joins TRBV7-3 to TRBJ2-1; the match to TRBD2 covers 9 bases. The germline V gene has CDR1 SGHTA and CDR2 FQGTGA. V lost 6 bases, J lost 10 bases, and 7 bases stayed unmatched. The CDR3 is 13 residues long. This CDR3 is CASSSGLAQEQFF. The DNA for the CDR3 is TGTGCCAGCAGTTCGGGACTAGCACAGGAGCAGTTCTTC.

This clone was detected once. The chain recombines TRBV3-1 (or the pseudogene TRBV3-2) with TRBJ2-1; 12 nucleotides line up with TRBD2. The CDR3 length is 16 residues. Germline CDR1 LGHDT, CDR2 YNNKEL (reference sequence). Losses at the gene ends were 0 bases for V and 9 bases for J; bases not matched to a gene: 6. This CDR3 reads CASSQDPTSGSSEQFF. The CDR3 coding sequence is TGTGCCAGCAGCCAAGATCCGACTAGCGGGAGTTCTGAGCAGTTCTTC.

V gene TRBV21-1 combines with J gene TRBJ2-1; TRBD2 reflects the table's D call only, with no check against the DNA. TRBV21-1 is a recognized pseudogene. This CDR3 region has 16 residues. In DNA form, the CDR3 reads TGTGCCAGCAGCAAGAGACTAGCGGAAAACTACAATGAGCAGTTCTTC. It yields the protein CASSKRLAENYNEQFF.

The V call is TRBV4-2, the J call TRBJ1-6; TRBD1 is a possible D gene (5 bases). Germline V gives CDR1 LGHNA, CDR2 YNFKEQ. The V and J ends lost 2 bases and 10 bases respectively, with 18 bases between them. The CDR3 runs to 16 residues. The CDR3, as DNA: TGTGCCAGCAGCCAACCGACGGCGGGGGGGAGGTCACCCCTCCACTTT. Translated, it gives CASSQPTAGGRSPLHF.

The chain employs TRBV6-1 and TRBJ1-6, with D unclear. V dropped 3 bases and J dropped 2 bases, with 11 bases sitting between them. The length of the CDR3 is 16 residues. CDR1 and CDR2 (germline): MNHNS, SASEGT. The CDR3 protein is CASSEEGWPYNSPLHF. The CDR3 bases are TGTGCCAGCAGTGAGGAGGGTTGGCCCTATAATTCACCCCTCCACTTT.

This clone was seen more than once but under ten times. This chain links TRBV28 with TRBJ2-7, with a possible D match to TRBD1 (6 bases). CDR1 and CDR2 from the germline V gene are MDHEN and SYDVKM. V lost 2 bases and J lost 2, with 7 bases in between. The length of the CDR3 is 13 residues. CDR3 sequence: CASSLGTTYEQYF. CDR3 in DNA: TGTGCCAGCAGTTTAGGGACAACCTACGAGCAGTACTTC.

CDR3 loop: CASSSLDREESYEQYF. DNA for the CDR3: TGTGCCAGCAGCTCGCTGGACAGGGAAGAGTCCTACGAGCAGTACTTC. V gene TRBV7-8 combines with J gene TRBJ2-7; 8 bases map to TRBD1. Per germline, CDR1 SGHVS and CDR2 FQNEAQ. The CDR3 spans 16 residues. V trimming: 4 bases; J trimming: 1 base; junction bases outside the gene matches: 9. The variable domain in full, with the rest retrieved from reference TRBV7-8 and TRBJ2-7, is GAGVSQSPRYKVAKRGQDVALRCDPISGHVSLFWYQQALGQGPEFLTYFQNEAQLDKSGLPSDRFFAERPEGSVSTLKIQRTQQEDSAVYLCASSSLDREESYEQYFGPGTRLTVT.